These 12 T cell receptor beta chains were all obtained from the same sample, sequenced in a study of blood T cell repertoires in COVID-19. Produced via immunoSEQ multiplex PCR; TCRdb's table is partial and in-frame only. The sample holds about 210,000 clones, about nine tenths seen once. Source material: PBMCs or T cells enriched from blood (not recorded which). All receptors derive from a young man in a cohort exposed to, infected with or recovered from COVID-19 (not recorded which).

The J gene is TRBJ1-1, the V gene TRBV23-1, with 10 nucleotides matching TRBD1. TRBV23-1 is annotated as an ORF whose role is uncertain. The V gene end was trimmed by 2 bases and the J gene end by 11 bases; junction bases not matched to a gene: 17. The CDR3 has 17 residues. The CDR3 coding sequence is TGCGCCAGCAGTCAACTTAGGGGGACAGGGGTAAACGTACGGGCTTTCTTT. Amino acids: CASSQLRGTGVNVRAFF.

The rearrangement joins TRBV3-1 (or the pseudogene TRBV3-2) to TRBJ2-2; a possible D gene is TRBD2 (7 bases). Germline-derived CDR1 and CDR2 are LGHDT and YNNKEL (reference sequence). V was pared by 4 bases and J by 6 bases, with 21 bases between. The CDR3 is made up of 17 amino acids. The CDR3 reads CASSLKGGDPRSGELFF. In DNA, the CDR3 is TGTGCCAGCAGCCTTAAAGGGGGGGATCCACGCTCCGGGGAGCTGTTTTTT.

The V call is TRBV7-3, the J call TRBJ2-3, with 11 bases that match TRBD2. The germline V gene has CDR1 SGHTA and CDR2 FQGTGA. V lost 2 bases to trimming and J lost 3 bases; unmatched junction nucleotides: 1. The CDR3 is made up of 15 amino acids. CDR3 residues: CASSLGTSGTDTQYF. The DNA of the CDR3 is TGTGCCAGCAGCTTAGGGACTAGCGGAACAGATACGCAGTATTTT.

This clone came up a few times. The rearrangement links TRBV10-3 to TRBJ2-5, with D perhaps TRBD2 (5 bases). Trimming left V 10 bases short and J 4 bases short, with 10 bases between. CDR1 and CDR2 from the germline V gene are ENHRY and SYGVKD. The CDR3 runs 11 residues. The CDR3 spells CATTRGETQYF. The CDR3 nucleotides are TGTGCCACAACTCGGGGAGAGACCCAGTACTTC.

This clone was found once. The J gene is TRBJ2-2, the V gene TRBV15; D gene ambiguous. The CDR3 runs to 13 residues. V lost 0 bases and J lost 4, with 3 bases in between. Germline CDR1 and CDR2: LNHNV and YYDKDF (reference sequence). The CDR3 sequence is CATSRDRTGELFF. The CDR3, as DNA: TGTGCCACCAGCAGAGACCGCACCGGGGAGCTGTTTTTT. Full variable domain (missing parts from reference TRBV15 and TRBJ2-2): DAMVIQNPRYQVTQFGKPVTLSCSQTLNHNVMYWYQQKSSQAPKLLFHYYDKDFNNEADTPDNFQSRRPNTSFCFLDIRSPGLGDTAMYLCATSRDRTGELFFGEGSRLTVL.

The chain links TRBV7-9 to TRBJ2-1; 9 nucleotides align to TRBD1. V was pared by 7 bases and J by 7 bases, with 11 bases of the junction left unmatched. Per the germline V gene, CDR1 is SEHNR and CDR2 is FQNEAQ (reference sequence). The CDR3 length is 15 residues. CDR3 bases: TGTGCCAGCACTCTCCGGGACAGGGATTTGAATGAGCAGTTCTTC. Residues: CASTLRDRDLNEQFF.

Many counts were recorded for this clone. The chain is built from TRBV11-1 and TRBJ1-2, with a tentative D call TRBD1 (5 bases). Germline V gives CDR1 SGHAT, CDR2 FQDESV (reference sequence). The CDR3 has 15 amino acids. The ends were cut back, 1 base at V and 2 bases at J, with 11 bases in the middle. CDR3 sequence (DNA): TGTGCCAGCAGCTTAGGTCCAGGGCGGAACTATGGCTACACCTTC. The encoded protein is CASSLGPGRNYGYTF.

This chain connects TRBV6-6 to TRBJ2-5; 12 bases fit TRBD1. Germline CDR1 is MNHNY and CDR2 is SVGAGI (reference sequence). This CDR3 has 16 amino acids. Unmatched junction bases numbered 5, after V lost 5 bases and J lost 1 base. The CDR3 is CASSRGQGASQETQYF. CDR3 DNA sequence: TGTGCCAGCAGTAGGGGACAGGGGGCTTCCCAAGAGACCCAGTACTTC.

This sequence joins TRBV4-1 and TRBJ1-1; the D is unclear. The germline gives CDR1 MGHRA, CDR2 YSYEKL. V was trimmed by 0 bases and J by 1 base, leaving 6 bases between them. This CDR3 contains 14 residues. CDR3 nucleotides: TGCGCCAGCAGCCAAGAAGCAGGGAACACTGAAGCTTTCTTT. Residues: CASSQEAGNTEAFF.

The table lists this clone with a count of one. The genes are TRBV18 and TRBJ1-4; TRBD1 matches 7 bases. Losses at the gene ends were 4 bases for V and 8 bases for J; bases not matched to a gene: 7. Germline CDR1 reads KGHSH; CDR2 reads LQKENI. CDR3 length: 14 amino acids. In DNA form, the CDR3 reads TGTGCCAGCTCACTCAGGGGGTCGGTAGAAAAACTGTTTTTT. Its protein is CASSLRGSVEKLFF.

The DNA of the CDR3 is TGTGCCAGCAGTTACGGGAGCGGGACTAGCGGATATACGCAGTATTTT. It translates to CASSYGSGTSGYTQYF. V is TRBV6-2 or TRBV6-3 and J is TRBJ2-3; 11 bases are shared with TRBD2. This CDR3 is 16 amino acids long. Trimming took 2 bases from V and 7 from J; bases not matched to a gene: 8. The germline CDR1 and CDR2 sequences are MNHEY and SVGEGT.

The chain is built from TRBV2 and TRBJ2-7; the match to TRBD2 covers 9 bases. CDR3 length equals 15 residues. CDR1 SNHLY and CDR2 FYNNEI come from the germline V gene. J gave up 3 bases and V 2 bases, and 5 bases lay outside the gene matches. CDR3 coding DNA: TGTGCCAGCAGTGAAAGGCTAGCGGGGATCTACGAGCAGTACTTC. It specifies CASSERLAGIYEQYF.